The next 27 T cell receptor beta chains were all read from a single sample in a study of T cell responses to AZD1222 COVID-19 vaccine. The data were produced by immunoSEQ multiplex PCR, yet TCRdb's version contains in-frame clones alone and is incomplete. The sample comprises 95,000 to 150,000 clones, roughly 89% of which are singletons, and around 30% rests with the top ten. This sample comprised peripheral blood, obtained on day 0 of AZD1222 vaccination. These receptors originate from an adult in good health.

The chain has TRBV7-2 and TRBJ1-5; the match to TRBD1 covers 7 bases. This CDR3 has 14 amino acids. J was trimmed by 6 bases and V by 2 bases; bases with no gene match: 4. The V gene's germline CDR1 is SGHTA and CDR2 FQGNSA. CDR3 protein: CASSLQGGPQPQHF. CDR3 in DNA: TGTGCCAGCAGCTTACAGGGGGGGCCTCAGCCCCAGCATTTT.

This sequence joins TRBV5-1 and TRBJ2-5; 12 nucleotides align to TRBD2. The CDR3 length is 16 residues. The junction had 5 bases not matched to a gene; V was cut back by 3 bases and J by 2 bases. Per the germline V gene, CDR1 is SGHRS and CDR2 is YFSETQ. The CDR3 region is CASSSLAGGRQETQYF. CDR3 sequence (DNA): TGCGCCAGCAGCTCTCTAGCGGGGGGGCGGCAAGAGACCCAGTACTTC.

This chain joins TRBV30 and TRBJ1-5, with a possible D match to TRBD1 (6 bases). V dropped 0 bases and J dropped 2 bases, with 11 bases sitting between them. This CDR3 contains 15 residues. Germline V CDR1 and CDR2: GTSNPN, SVGIG (reference sequence). The CDR3 loop reads CAWSVGGAGNQPQHF. The CDR3 DNA reads TGTGCCTGGAGTGTAGGGGGAGCCGGCAATCAGCCCCAGCATTTT.

The rearrangement links TRBV12-3 or TRBV12-4 to TRBJ2-2; 8 positions match TRBD2. Trimming cost V 6 bases and J 6 bases; bases outside gene matches: 3. The CDR3 extends over 13 amino acids. CDR3 sequence: CASRVGRAGELFF. CDR3 coding DNA: TGTGCCAGCAGAGTCGGGAGGGCCGGGGAGCTGTTTTTT.

This chain joins TRBV12-3 or TRBV12-4 and TRBJ1-1; a possible D gene is TRBD1 (6 bases). V lost 6 bases and J 7 bases, leaving 12 bases between the germline ends. The length of the CDR3 is 12 residues. CDR3 coding DNA: TGTGCCAGCAGCCCCGGGACAATTGAAGCTTTCTTT. As protein: CASSPGTIEAFF.

This rearrangement joins TRBV6-2 or TRBV6-3 to TRBJ2-1, with D uncertain. The CDR3 runs to 16 residues. With 0 bases removed from V and 0 bases from J, the gap between germline ends came to 9 bases. CDR1 MNHEY and CDR2 SVGEGT come from the germline V gene. Written as DNA, the CDR3 is TGTGCCAGCAGTTACTCGTGGCAGAGCTCCTACAATGAGCAGTTCTTC. Its translation: CASSYSWQSSYNEQFF.

The chain employs TRBV29-1 and TRBJ2-7; perhaps TRBD2 as D (5 bases). This CDR3 has 13 residues. Trimming stripped 8 bases from V and 2 bases from J, with 16 bases between. Germline V gene sequence: CDR1 SQVTM, CDR2 ANQGSEA. The CDR3 reads CSSRERRTYEQYF. Written as DNA, the CDR3 is TGCAGCTCCAGAGAGAGGAGGACCTACGAGCAGTACTTC.

The sample holds a few counts of this clone. V gene TRBV5-1 combines with J gene TRBJ1-5; no clear D. This CDR3 is 15 amino acids long. V was clipped by 0 bases and J by 0 bases, with 7 bases between them. Per germline, CDR1 SGHRS and CDR2 YFSETQ. CDR3 in amino acids: CASSLADGSNQPQHF. The CDR3 nucleotides are TGCGCCAGCAGCTTGGCAGACGGTAGCAATCAGCCCCAGCATTTT.

Here the CDR3 DNA reads TGTGCCAGCAGTGACTGGAGTGAGCAGTTCTTC. It is translated as CASSDWSEQFF. The chain joins TRBV2 to TRBJ2-1, with D unresolved. The V gene's germline CDR1 is SNHLY and CDR2 FYNNEI. The ends were cut back, 3 bases at V and 9 bases at J, with 6 bases in the middle. The CDR3 is 11 residues long.

V and J are TRBV9 and TRBJ2-5; TRBD1 might be the D (6 bases). Per the germline V gene, CDR1 is SGDLS and CDR2 is YYNGEE. The CDR3 is 16 residues long. V was trimmed by 3 bases and J by 1 base, leaving 16 bases between them. The CDR3 coding sequence is TGTGCCAGCAGCGCTACGCGGACAGCAACCCAAGAGACCCAGTACTTC. This gives the protein CASSATRTATQETQYF. Complete variable domain (other parts from reference TRBV9 and TRBJ2-5): DSGVTQTPKHLITATGQRVTLRCSPRSGDLSVYWYQQSLDQGLQFLIQYYNGEERAKGNILERFSAQQFPDLHSELNLSSLELGDSALYFCASSATRTATQETQYFGPGTRLLVL.

The chain couples TRBV12-5 to TRBJ1-5, with 9 nucleotides matching TRBD1. This CDR3 contains 15 residues. From germline, CDR1 is LGHNT and CDR2 FRNRAP. The V and J ends lost 1 base and 3 bases, in that order; junction bases with no gene match: 1. DNA for the CDR3: TGTGCTAGTGGTTTGGACAGGGGGCTCAATCAGCCCCAGCATTTT. Protein: CASGLDRGLNQPQHF.

The chain employs TRBV9 and TRBJ2-5, with 11 bases matching TRBD2. The length of the CDR3 is 17 residues. Unmatched junction bases numbered 13, after V lost 4 bases and J lost 5 bases. Germline CDR1 reads SGDLS; CDR2 reads YYNGEE. The CDR3 sequence: CASSPLGGTSGSETQYF. The DNA for the CDR3 is TGTGCCAGCAGCCCTCTGGGGGGTACTAGCGGGAGTGAGACCCAGTACTTC.

The V gene is TRBV18, the J gene TRBJ1-3; 8 positions agree with TRBD1. The CDR3 sequence is 16 residues long. Germline CDR1 KGHSH, CDR2 LQKENI. V gave up 3 bases and J gave up 2 bases; unmatched junction bases: 6. CDR3 sequence: CASSPPDRGAGNTIYF. Here the CDR3 DNA reads TGTGCCAGCTCACCCCCTGACAGGGGCGCTGGAAACACCATATATTTT.

This sequence joins TRBV7-2 and TRBJ1-5; D unclear. Trimming removed 5 bases at V and 4 bases at J, with 12 bases between. CDR1 is SGHTA and CDR2 is FQGNSA in the germline V gene. CDR3 length: 14 amino acids. CDR3 in amino acids: CASSPLNYNQPQHF. For the CDR3, the DNA is TGTGCCAGCAGCCCTCTAAATTATAATCAGCCCCAGCATTTT.

The gene calls are TRBV27 and TRBJ2-7; 8 bases line up with TRBD1. The ends lost 9 bases at V and 4 bases at J; junction bases unmatched: 14. The CDR3 totals 15 residues. CDR1 is MNHEY, CDR2 SMNVEV, per germline (reference sequence). The CDR3 here is CASQPAGGDGYEQYF. Here the CDR3 DNA reads TGTGCCAGTCAACCCGCAGGGGGCGACGGGTACGAGCAGTACTTC.

This clone appeared a few times. This sequence joins TRBV9 and TRBJ2-4; 11 positions match TRBD2. The CDR3 totals 16 residues. Germline-derived CDR1 and CDR2 are SGDLS and YYNGEE. The J segment lost 4 bases and the V segment lost 3 bases, leaving 6 bases of the junction unmatched. In DNA form, the CDR3 reads TGTGCCAGCAGCGCCTCGGGACTAGCGGATAAAAACATTCAGTACTTC. It translates to CASSASGLADKNIQYF.

The chain recombines TRBV29-1 with TRBJ2-1; either TRBD1 or TRBD2 may supply D (5 bases each). This CDR3 contains 12 residues. Germline values: CDR1 SQVTM, CDR2 ANQGSEA. V lost 6 bases and J lost 10, with 16 bases in between. The CDR3: CSVSDSGGEQFF. The CDR3 DNA is TGCAGCGTCTCCGACAGTGGAGGCGAGCAGTTCTTC.

This sequence joins TRBV12-5 and TRBJ2-5; the D is unclear. Deletions cut 7 bases from V and 1 base from J, with 19 bases between. CDR1 is LGHNT and CDR2 is FRNRAP in the germline V gene. The CDR3 spans 16 residues. The CDR3 reads CASVPPFGVGQETQYF. As DNA, the CDR3 is TGTGCTAGTGTTCCCCCTTTTGGCGTCGGCCAAGAGACCCAGTACTTC.

This clone has just a few counts. The rearrangement links TRBV6-5 to TRBJ1-2, with 7 nucleotides matching TRBD1. The germline V gene has CDR1 MNHEY and CDR2 SVGAGI. CDR3 length equals 16 residues. Trimming took 0 bases from V and 1 from J; bases not matched to a gene: 5. The CDR3 DNA sequence: TGTGCCAGCAGTTACTCTGGGACAGCGATTAACTATGGCTACACCTTC. It encodes CASSYSGTAINYGYTF.

The V and J genes are TRBV2 and TRBJ1-5, with 7 bases fitting TRBD1. The V gene's germline CDR1 is SNHLY and CDR2 FYNNEI. With 3 bases clipped from V and 3 bases from J, the junction kept 2 bases outside the gene matches. This CDR3 spans 14 amino acids. CDR3 region: CASSETGYNQPQHF. The DNA for the CDR3 is TGTGCCAGCAGTGAGACAGGGTACAATCAGCCCCAGCATTTT.

The chain uses TRBV7-3 and TRBJ2-2; D is uncertain. Looked up from germline, CDR1 is SGHTA and CDR2 is FQGTGA. V was shortened by 5 bases and J by 6 bases, with 16 bases between the two germline ends. The CDR3 is 15 residues long. Here the CDR3 reads CASSPSRWPPGELFF. The CDR3 DNA sequence: TGTGCCAGCAGCCCATCCCGTTGGCCGCCCGGGGAGCTGTTTTTT. Filled out from reference TRBV7-3 and TRBJ2-2, the complete variable domain reads GAGVSQTPSNKVTEKGKYVELRCDPISGHTALYWYRQSLGQGPEFLIYFQGTGAADDSGLPNDRFFAVRPEGSVSTLKIQRTERGDSAVYLCASSPSRWPPGELFFGEGSRLTVL.

The rearrangement uses TRBV7-6 and TRBJ2-6; TRBD2 matches at 9 bases. The V and J ends lost 0 bases and 0 bases, in that order; junction bases with no gene match: 3. There are 18 residues in the CDR3. Germline loops: CDR1 SGHVS, CDR2 FNYEAQ. CDR3 protein: CASSLARGGGSGANVLTF. The CDR3 DNA reads as TGTGCCAGCAGCTTAGCGCGGGGGGGAGGCTCTGGGGCCAACGTCCTGACTTTC.

This chain uses TRBV3-1 (or the pseudogene TRBV3-2) with TRBJ1-2; a possible D gene is TRBD1 (5 bases). This CDR3 has 14 amino acids. V lost 1 base to trimming and J lost 3 bases, with 9 bases between them. Looked up from germline, CDR1 is LGHDT and CDR2 is YNNKEL (reference sequence). The CDR3 DNA follows: TGTGCCAGCAGCCAAGGGGCCAGGGACTATGGCTACACCTTC. Its protein is CASSQGARDYGYTF.

This rearrangement joins TRBV30 to TRBJ2-7; D is perhaps TRBD1 (5 bases). CDR1 and CDR2 from the germline V gene are GTSNPN and SVGIG (reference sequence). CDR3 length equals 13 residues. V dropped 0 bases and J dropped 3 bases, with 9 bases sitting between them. DNA for the CDR3: TGTGCCTGGAGTGTAAGCAGGGACTACGAGCAGTACTTC. As protein: CAWSVSRDYEQYF. The variable domain in full, with the rest retrieved from reference TRBV30 and TRBJ2-7, is SQTIHQWPATLVQPVGSPLSLECTVEGTSNPNLYWYRQAAGRGLQLLFYSVGIGQISSEVPQNLSASRPQDRQFILSSKKLLLSDSGFYLCAWSVSRDYEQYFGPGTRLTVT.

The J gene is TRBJ2-2, the V gene TRBV4-3; the match to TRBD1 covers 8 bases. The V segment lost 1 base and the J segment 5 bases; nucleotides outside the gene matches: 3. Germline CDR1 and CDR2: LGHNA and YSLEER. The CDR3 is 15 amino acids. The CDR3, as DNA: TGCGCCAGCAGCCAAGGGACAGGGAAAACCGGGGAGCTGTTTTTT. Its translation: CASSQGTGKTGELFF.

The chain has TRBV2 and TRBJ1-4; D uncertain. The CDR3 runs to 13 residues. Germline CDR1 is SNHLY and CDR2 is FYNNEI. V lost 6 bases to trimming and J lost 5 bases, with 10 bases between them. CDR3 coding DNA: TGTGCCAGCAGGATGAGGGTAAATGAAAAACTGTTTTTT. This codes for CASRMRVNEKLFF.

This chain joins TRBV18 and TRBJ1-3, with D perhaps TRBD1 (6 bases). Germline CDR1 and CDR2: KGHSH and LQKENI. The CDR3 has 15 residues. Trimming took 4 bases from V and 0 from J, leaving 10 bases between them. The CDR3 is CASSRRGDSGNTIYF. The CDR3 DNA is TGTGCCAGCTCACGCAGGGGCGACTCTGGAAACACCATATATTTT.